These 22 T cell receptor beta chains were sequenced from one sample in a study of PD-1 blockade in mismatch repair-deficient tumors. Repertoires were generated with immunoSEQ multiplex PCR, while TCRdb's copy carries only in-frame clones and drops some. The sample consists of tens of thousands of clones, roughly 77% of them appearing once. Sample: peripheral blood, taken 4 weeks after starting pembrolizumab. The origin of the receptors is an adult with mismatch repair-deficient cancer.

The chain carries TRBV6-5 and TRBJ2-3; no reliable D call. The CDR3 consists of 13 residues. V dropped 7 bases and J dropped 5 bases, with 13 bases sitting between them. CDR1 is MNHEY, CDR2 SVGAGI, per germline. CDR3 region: CASNMGGGDTQYF. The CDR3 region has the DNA TGTGCCAGCAACATGGGCGGCGGAGATACGCAGTATTTT.

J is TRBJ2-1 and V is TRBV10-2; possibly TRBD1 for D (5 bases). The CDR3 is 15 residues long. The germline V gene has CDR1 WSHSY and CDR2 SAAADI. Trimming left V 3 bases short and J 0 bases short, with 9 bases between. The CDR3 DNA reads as TGCGCCAGCAGTGAAGGGGAAGGCTCCTACAATGAGCAGTTCTTC. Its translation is CASSEGEGSYNEQFF.

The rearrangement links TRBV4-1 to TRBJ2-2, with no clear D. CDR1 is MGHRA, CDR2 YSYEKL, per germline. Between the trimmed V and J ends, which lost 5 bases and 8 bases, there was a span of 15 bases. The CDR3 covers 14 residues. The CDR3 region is CASSGTYNGGELFF. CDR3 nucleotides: TGCGCCAGCAGCGGCACCTACAATGGTGGGGAGCTGTTTTTT.

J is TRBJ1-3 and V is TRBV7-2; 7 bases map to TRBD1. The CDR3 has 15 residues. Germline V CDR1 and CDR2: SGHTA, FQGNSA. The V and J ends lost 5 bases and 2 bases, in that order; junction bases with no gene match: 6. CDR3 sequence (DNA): TGTGCCAGCAGCCCACACGGGACAGCTGGAAACACCATATATTTT. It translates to CASSPHGTAGNTIYF.

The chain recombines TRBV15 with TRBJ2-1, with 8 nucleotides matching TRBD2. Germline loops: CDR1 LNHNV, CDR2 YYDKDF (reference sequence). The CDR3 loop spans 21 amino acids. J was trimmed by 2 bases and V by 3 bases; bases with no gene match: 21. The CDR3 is CATSSPARAEAGVGPYNEQFF. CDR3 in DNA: TGTGCCACCAGCAGTCCCGCACGGGCCGAAGCGGGAGTTGGTCCCTACAATGAGCAGTTCTTC.

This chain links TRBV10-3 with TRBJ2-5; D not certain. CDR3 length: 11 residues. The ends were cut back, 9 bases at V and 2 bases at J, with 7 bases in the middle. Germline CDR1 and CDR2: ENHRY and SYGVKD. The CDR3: CAIRSQETQYF. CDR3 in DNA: TGTGCCATTCGCAGTCAAGAGACCCAGTACTTC.

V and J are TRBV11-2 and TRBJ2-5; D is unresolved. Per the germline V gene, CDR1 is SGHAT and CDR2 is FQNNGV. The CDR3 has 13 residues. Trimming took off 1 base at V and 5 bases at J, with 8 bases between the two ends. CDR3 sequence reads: CASSLGTGETQYF. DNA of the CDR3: TGTGCCAGCAGCTTAGGGACCGGGGAGACCCAGTACTTC.

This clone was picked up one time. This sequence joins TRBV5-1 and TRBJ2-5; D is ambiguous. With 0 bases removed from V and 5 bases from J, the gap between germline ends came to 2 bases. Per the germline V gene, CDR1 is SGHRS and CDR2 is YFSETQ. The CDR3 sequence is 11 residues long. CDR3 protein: CASSLVETQYF. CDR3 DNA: TGCGCCAGCAGCTTGGTGGAGACCCAGTACTTC.

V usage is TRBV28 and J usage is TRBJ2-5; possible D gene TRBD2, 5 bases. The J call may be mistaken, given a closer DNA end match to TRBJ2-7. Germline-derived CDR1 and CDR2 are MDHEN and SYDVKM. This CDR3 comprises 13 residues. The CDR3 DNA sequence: TGTGCCAGCAGTTTAAAAGCGGACTACGAGCAGTACTTC. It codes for CASSLKADYEQYF.

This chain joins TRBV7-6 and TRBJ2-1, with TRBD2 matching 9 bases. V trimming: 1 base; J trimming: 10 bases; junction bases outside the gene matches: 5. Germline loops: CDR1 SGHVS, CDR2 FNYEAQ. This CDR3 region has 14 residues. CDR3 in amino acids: CASSLGWREGEQFF. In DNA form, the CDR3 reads TGTGCCAGCAGCTTAGGATGGCGGGAGGGGGAGCAGTTCTTC.

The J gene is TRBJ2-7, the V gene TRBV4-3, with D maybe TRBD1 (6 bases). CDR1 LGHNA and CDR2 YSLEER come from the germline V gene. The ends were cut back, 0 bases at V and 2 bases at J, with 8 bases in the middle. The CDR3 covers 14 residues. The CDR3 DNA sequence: TGCGCCAGCAGCCAAGACTCAGGGGCCTACGAGCAGTACTTC. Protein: CASSQDSGAYEQYF.

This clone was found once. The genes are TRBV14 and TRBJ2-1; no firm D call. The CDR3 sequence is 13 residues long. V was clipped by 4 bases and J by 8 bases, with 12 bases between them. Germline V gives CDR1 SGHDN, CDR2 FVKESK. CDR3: CASSPPAPDEQFF. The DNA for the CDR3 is TGTGCCAGCAGCCCCCCCGCCCCCGATGAGCAGTTCTTC.

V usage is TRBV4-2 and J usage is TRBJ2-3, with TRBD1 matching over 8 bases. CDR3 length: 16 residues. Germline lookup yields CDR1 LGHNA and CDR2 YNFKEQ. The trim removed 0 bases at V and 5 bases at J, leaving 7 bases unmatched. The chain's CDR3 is CASSQDPQGAEDTQYF. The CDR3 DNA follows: TGTGCCAGCAGCCAAGATCCTCAGGGGGCAGAAGATACGCAGTATTTT.

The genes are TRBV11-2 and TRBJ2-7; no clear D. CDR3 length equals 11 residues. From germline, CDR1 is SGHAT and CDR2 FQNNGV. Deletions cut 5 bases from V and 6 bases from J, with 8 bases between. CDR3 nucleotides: TGTGCCAGCAGCCCCGCGGTCGAGCAGTACTTC. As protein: CASSPAVEQYF.

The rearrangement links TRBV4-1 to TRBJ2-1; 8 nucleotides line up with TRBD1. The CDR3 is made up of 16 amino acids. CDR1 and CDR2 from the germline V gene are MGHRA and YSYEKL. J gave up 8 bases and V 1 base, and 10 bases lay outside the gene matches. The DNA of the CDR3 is TGCGCCAGCAGCCAAGTGGAGACAGGGGTTGGCTATGAGCAGTTCTTC. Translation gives CASSQVETGVGYEQFF.

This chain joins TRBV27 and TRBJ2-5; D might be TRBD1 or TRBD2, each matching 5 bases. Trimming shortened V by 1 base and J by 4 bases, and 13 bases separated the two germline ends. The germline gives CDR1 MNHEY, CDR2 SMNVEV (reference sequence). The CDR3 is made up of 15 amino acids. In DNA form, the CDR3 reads TGTGCCAGCAGTTTATATGGGGGAGTAGGAGAGACCCAGTACTTC. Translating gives CASSLYGGVGETQYF.

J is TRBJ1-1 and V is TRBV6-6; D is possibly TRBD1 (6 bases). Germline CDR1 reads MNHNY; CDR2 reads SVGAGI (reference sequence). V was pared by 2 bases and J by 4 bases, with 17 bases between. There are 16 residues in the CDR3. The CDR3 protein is CASSYGDTGSTTEAFF. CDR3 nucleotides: TGTGCCAGCAGTTACGGTGACACAGGGTCGACCACTGAAGCTTTCTTT.

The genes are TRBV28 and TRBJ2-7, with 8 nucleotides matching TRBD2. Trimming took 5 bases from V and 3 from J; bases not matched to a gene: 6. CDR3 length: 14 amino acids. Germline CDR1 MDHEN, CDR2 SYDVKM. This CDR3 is CASSLSGSSYEQYF. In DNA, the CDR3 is TGTGCCAGCAGTCTAAGCGGGAGTAGCTACGAGCAGTACTTC.

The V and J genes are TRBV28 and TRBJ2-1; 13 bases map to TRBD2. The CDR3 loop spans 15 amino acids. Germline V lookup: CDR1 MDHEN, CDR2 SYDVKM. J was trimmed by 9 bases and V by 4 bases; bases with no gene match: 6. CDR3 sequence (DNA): TGTGCCAGCAGTTCAGGGACTAGCGGGAACGGTGAGCAGTTCTTC. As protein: CASSSGTSGNGEQFF.

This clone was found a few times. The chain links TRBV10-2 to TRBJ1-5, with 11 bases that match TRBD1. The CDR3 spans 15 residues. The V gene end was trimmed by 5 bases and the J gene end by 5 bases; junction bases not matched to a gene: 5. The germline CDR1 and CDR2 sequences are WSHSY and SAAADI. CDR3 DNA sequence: TGCGCCAGCAGTCAAAGGACAGGGGGCGATCAGCCCCAGCATTTT. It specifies CASSQRTGGDQPQHF.

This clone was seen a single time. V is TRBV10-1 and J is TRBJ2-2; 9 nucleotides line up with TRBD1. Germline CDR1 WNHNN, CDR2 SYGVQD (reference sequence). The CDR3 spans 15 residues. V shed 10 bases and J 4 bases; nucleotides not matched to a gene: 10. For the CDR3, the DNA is TGCGCCACCCTCCGACAGGGGGAACTCACCGGGGAGCTGTTTTTT. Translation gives CATLRQGELTGELFF.

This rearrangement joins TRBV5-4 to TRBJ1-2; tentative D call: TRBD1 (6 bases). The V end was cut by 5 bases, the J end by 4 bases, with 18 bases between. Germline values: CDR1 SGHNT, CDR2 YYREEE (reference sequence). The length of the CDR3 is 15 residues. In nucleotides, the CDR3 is TGTGCCAGCAGAAAATCTACAGGGACCATCTATGGCTACACCTTC. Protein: CASRKSTGTIYGYTF.